This T cell receptor beta chain was retrieved from a study of T cells expressing NK-cell markers. The CDR3 length is 15 residues. The germline gives CDR1 LNHNV, CDR2 YYDKDF (reference sequence). Reanalyzing the 5' RACE reads, TCRdb keeps one entry per CDR3 protein, without DNA. This table lists approximately 170,000 distinct CDR3 sequences. The clonotype comes from a man aged 18-70 years in good health. The chain combines TRBV15 with TRBJ2-6. Sequenced input: blood T cells: a sorted CD56 or NKG2C T cell subset, CD4+ or CD8+ T cells, or bulk PBMC T cells (not recorded which). The CDR3 loop reads CATSRNSDGTADLTF.